Listed below are T cell receptor beta chains from one sample, sequenced in a study of Ad26.COV2.S vaccination and SARS-CoV-2 variants. The repertoire was sequenced with immunoSEQ multiplex PCR; TCRdb's copy has only in-frame clones and lacks some. This sample carries hundreds of thousands of clones, around nine tenths of them seen once, and the ten largest clones take 12%. The sample consisted of peripheral blood, taken in a trial of Ad26.COV2.S vaccine versus placebo. These receptor sequences come from a person aged 18-60 years who received the Ad26.COV2.S COVID-19 vaccine or a placebo. Both conserved end residues are part of each CDR3. The order of the fields is J gene, clone size, V gene, D gene, CDR3 protein, CDR3 DNA. A D gene is named only where the DNA matches it firmly. Part of the rows lack a size; the others show once, few, many or a class for expanded clones.

J gene: TRBJ1-2
clone size: -
V gene: TRBV29-1
D gene: -
CDR3 protein: CSEGDGYTF
CDR3 DNA: TGCAGCGAAGGTGATGGCTACACCTTC

J gene: TRBJ2-7
clone size: few
V gene: TRBV11-2
D gene: TRBD2
CDR3 protein: CASSLSREGSYEQYF
CDR3 DNA: TGTGCCAGCAGCTTATCCCGGGAGGGCTCATACGAGCAGTACTTC

J gene: TRBJ2-5
clone size: -
V gene: TRBV2
D gene: -
CDR3 protein: CASSQTRASQETQYF
CDR3 DNA: TGTGCCAGCAGCCAGACCCGGGCTTCTCAAGAGACCCAGTACTTC

J gene: TRBJ1-5
clone size: few
V gene: TRBV4-2
D gene: -
CDR3 protein: CASSQDLGLPQHF
CDR3 DNA: TGTGCCAGCAGCCAAGATTTAGGGTTGCCCCAGCATTTT

J gene: TRBJ2-7
clone size: -
V gene: TRBV7-2
D gene: -
CDR3 protein: CASSGGRESSYEQYF
CDR3 DNA: TGTGCCAGCAGCGGCGGTAGGGAGTCCTCCTACGAGCAGTACTTC

J gene: TRBJ2-2
clone size: -
V gene: TRBV10-3
D gene: -
CDR3 protein: CAISGGVNTGELFF
CDR3 DNA: TGTGCCATCAGTGGAGGGGTAAACACCGGGGAGCTGTTTTTT

J gene: TRBJ1-2
clone size: -
V gene: TRBV19
D gene: -
CDR3 protein: CASSMVPVGHGYTF
CDR3 DNA: TGTGCCAGTAGTATGGTGCCCGTTGGCCATGGCTACACCTTC

J gene: TRBJ1-3
clone size: many
V gene: TRBV19
D gene: -
CDR3 protein: CATKDGSSGNTIYF
CDR3 DNA: TGTGCCACCAAAGACGGAAGCTCTGGAAACACCATATATTTT

J gene: TRBJ1-2
clone size: -
V gene: TRBV5-1
D gene: TRBD1
CDR3 protein: CASSLTGDYGYTF
CDR3 DNA: TGCGCCAGCAGCTTGACAGGGGACTATGGCTACACCTTC

J gene: TRBJ2-7
clone size: few
V gene: TRBV2
D gene: TRBD2
CDR3 protein: CASSEKAGEYEQYF
CDR3 DNA: TGTGCCAGCAGTGAGAAAGCGGGAGAGTACGAGCAGTACTTC

J gene: TRBJ2-5
clone size: -
V gene: TRBV3-1/TRBV3-2
D gene: -
CDR3 protein: CASSLLGPRGETQYF
CDR3 DNA: TGTGCCAGCAGCCTTTTGGGACCCCGGGGGGAGACCCAGTACTTC

J gene: TRBJ2-5
clone size: -
V gene: TRBV30
D gene: TRBD1
CDR3 protein: CAWSADRGIQETQYF
CDR3 DNA: TGTGCCTGGAGTGCCGACAGGGGGATACAAGAGACCCAGTACTTC

J gene: TRBJ1-1
clone size: few
V gene: TRBV5-1
D gene: -
CDR3 protein: CASSHGNTEAFF
CDR3 DNA: TGCGCCAGCAGCCACGGGAACACTGAAGCTTTCTTT

J gene: TRBJ2-3
clone size: -
V gene: TRBV5-4
D gene: TRBD2
CDR3 protein: CASSLAGRLAGGRDTQYF
CDR3 DNA: TGTGCCAGCAGCTTGGCCGGTCGGCTAGCGGGAGGGCGAGATACGCAGTATTTT

J gene: TRBJ1-5
clone size: -
V gene: TRBV3-1/TRBV3-2
D gene: -
CDR3 protein: CASSQDHGRNNQPQHF
CDR3 DNA: TGTGCCAGCAGCCAAGATCACGGCAGAAACAATCAGCCCCAGCATTTT

J gene: TRBJ1-6
clone size: -
V gene: TRBV18
D gene: -
CDR3 protein: CASNSLDSVSPLHF
CDR3 DNA: TGTGCCAGCAACTCCTTAGACAGTGTCTCACCCCTCCACTTT

J gene: TRBJ1-1
clone size: -
V gene: TRBV2
D gene: -
CDR3 protein: CASRAGNTEAFF
CDR3 DNA: TGTGCCAGCAGAGCGGGGAACACTGAAGCTTTCTTT